This T cell receptor (beta chain) is from a study of cytomegalovirus exposure and HLA in healthy donors. The donors were part of the roughly 120-subject validation cohort, which stood apart from the roughly 640-subject first cohort. Libraries were prepared by immunoSEQ multiplex PCR; TCRdb keeps only in-frame clonotypes and omits some of them. The sample has roughly 300,000 clones; 85% to 90% are singletons. V was clipped by 1 base and J by 6 bases, with 13 bases between them. The CDR3 runs 14 residues. In germline, CDR1 is SGHNT, CDR2 YYREEE (reference sequence). Sequencing was carried out using PBMCs. The J gene is TRBJ1-2, the V gene TRBV5-4; D may be TRBD1 (5 bases). The clonotype originates from a young woman in good health and CMV-seronegative. In DNA, the CDR3 is TGTGCCAGCAGCTTGCGGGGGGAGGTTCATGGCTACACCTTC. Translation: CASSLRGEVHGYTF.